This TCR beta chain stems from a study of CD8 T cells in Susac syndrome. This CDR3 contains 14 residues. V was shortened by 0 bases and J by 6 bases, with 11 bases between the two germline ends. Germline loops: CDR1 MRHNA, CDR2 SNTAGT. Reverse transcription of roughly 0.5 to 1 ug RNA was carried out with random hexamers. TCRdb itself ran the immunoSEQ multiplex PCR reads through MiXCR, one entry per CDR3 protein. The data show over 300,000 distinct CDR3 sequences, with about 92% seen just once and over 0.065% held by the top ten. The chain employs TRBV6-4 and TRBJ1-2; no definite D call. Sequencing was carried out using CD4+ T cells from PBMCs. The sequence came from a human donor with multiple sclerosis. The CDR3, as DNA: TGTGCCAGCAGTGACTCGTTGGGCGAGGATGGCTACACCTTC. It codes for CASSDSLGEDGYTF.